The clone carrying this T cell receptor beta chain was recorded once. Libraries were prepared by immunoSEQ multiplex PCR; TCRdb keeps only in-frame clonotypes and omits some of them. The repertoire holds tens of thousands of clones, with over 80% as singletons. The sample is drawn from a study of OX40 agonist ivuxolimab in advanced cancers. Trimming pared 2 bases from V and 6 bases from J, leaving 5 bases between. The CDR3 runs 12 residues. The V gene's germline CDR1 is MNHEY and CDR2 SVGAGI. This chain uses TRBV6-5 with TRBJ1-5; no definite D call. This TCR was sampled from an adult with an advanced solid tumor such as melanoma, head and neck, liver or kidney cancer. This specimen was CD4+ or CD8+ T cells sorted from blood, taken in a trial of the OX40 agonist ivuxolimab. The CDR3: CASSYPGQPQHF. The CDR3 coding sequence is TGTGCCAGCAGTTACCCGGGTCAGCCCCAGCATTTT.